A few counts support the clone carrying this T cell receptor (beta chain). With a J-beta primer mix and a sample-barcoded 5' primer, a second PCR ran about 6 to 11 cycles. Using its own MiXCR run on the 5' RACE reads, TCRdb lists one record per CDR3 protein. The sample lists 1.5 million to 2 million distinct CDR3 sequences; more than 35% were seen once. This CDR3 region has 14 residues. The V and J ends lost 6 bases and 2 bases, in that order; junction bases with no gene match: 7. CDR1 and CDR2 (germline): LGHNA, YNFKEQ. These data belong to a study of blood T cells in healthy people across ages. This chain links TRBV4-2 with TRBJ2-7, with 7 bases fitting TRBD2. The sequence was obtained from a human donor in good health. The sample taken for sequencing was blood. The CDR3 DNA is TGTGCCAGCAGGGAGCGGGACTCCGCCTACGAGCAGTACTTC. As protein: CASRERDSAYEQYF.